This T cell receptor (beta chain) was sequenced for a study of Ad26.COV2.S vaccination and SARS-CoV-2 variants. Whole-study results and caveats: Substantial breadth in spike-specific CD8+ and CD4+ T cell responses was reportedly seen after vaccination. Similar non-spike TCR breadth was observed in recipients of vaccine and of placebo. Among vaccine recipients, spike-specific TCR breadth exceeded that of placebo recipients.

Assay used: immunoSEQ multiplex PCR; TCRdb lists only in-frame clones, some missing. The repertoire holds roughly 460,000 clones, with roughly nine tenths as singletons. A word on this clone: Its antigen is currently unknown.

As to treatment: some 20 received Ad26.COV2.S at low or high dose, single or two shots; 5 received placebo; per-sample allocation not given. All samples were drawn on day 63, counting from the first vaccine or placebo injection. Wuhan-strain SARS-CoV-2 spike was expressed by the Ad26 vector that made up the vaccine. Between the trimmed V and J ends, which lost 3 bases and 2 bases, there was a span of 25 bases. The CDR3 is 19 amino acids. The rearrangement uses TRBV23-1 and TRBJ1-2; D is possibly TRBD1 (5 bases). TRBV23-1 is reported as an ORF; its role is uncertain. This clonotype was sampled from a person between 18 and 65 years old who received the Ad26.COV2.S COVID-19 vaccine or a placebo. The sample in question was peripheral blood, obtained in a trial of Ad26.COV2.S vaccine versus placebo. The CDR3 spells CASSQAVGAHKAPNYGYTF. The DNA for the CDR3 is TGCGCCAGCAGTCAGGCCGTCGGGGCCCACAAGGCTCCGAACTATGGCTACACCTTC.